This T cell receptor (beta chain) was recorded in a study of T cell responses to AZD1222 COVID-19 vaccine. About the study: Second-dose intervals near 4 or 12 weeks were combined. Study-wide results and caveats: Targets within unmutated variant regions were reportedly found for nearly half of spike-specific TCRs. None of the repertoires were sampled until the peak T cell response had passed. The donor cohort was predominantly white British with a female majority, and clonal diversity may have been underestimated.

To note about this clone: Its antigen is not known.

Profiling relied on immunoSEQ multiplex PCR, and the TCRdb table lists in-frame clones only, not all of them. The table records roughly 100,000 clones, 90% of them present only once. Trimming removed 0 bases from V and 3 bases from J, with 11 bases in between. The CDR3 is 15 residues long. CDR1 and CDR2 (germline): LNHDA, SQIVND (reference sequence). Source: peripheral blood, taken on day 0 of AZD1222 vaccination. This sequence joins TRBV19 and TRBJ1-2; the D gene is possibly TRBD1 (6 bases). This receptor was identified in an adult in good health. The DNA of the CDR3 is TGTGCCAGTAGTATAGATGGGAACAGGGACTATGGCTACACCTTC. Protein product: CASSIDGNRDYGYTF.